The clone carrying this T cell receptor (beta chain) was seen ten or more times. The data derive from a study of T cells in Graves' hyperthyroidism and ophthalmopathy. From roughly 9.2 ml of fresh peripheral blood, PBMCs were isolated. Template material for amplifying TCR beta CDR3 regions consisted of RNA transcripts. An initial round of RT-PCR targeting the TCR CDR3 relied on the HTBI primer set. One entry per CDR3 protein results from TCRdb running MiXCR on the multiplex PCR reads. The sample lists around 420,000 distinct CDR3 sequences, 12% to 15% occurring once. This receptor was obtained from a woman aged 18-30 years with Graves' hyperthyroidism. Sequenced material: blood.

The CDR3 is CSARTTAFNQPQHF. The CDR3 DNA reads as TGCAGTGCTAGAACAACAGCGTTCAATCAGCCCCAGCATTTT. The chain recombines TRBV20-1 with TRBJ1-5; D unresolved. The CDR3 covers 14 residues. The germline V and J ends were trimmed by 2 bases and 3 bases, with 11 bases remaining between them. CDR1 DFQATT and CDR2 SNEGSKA come from the germline V gene (reference sequence).